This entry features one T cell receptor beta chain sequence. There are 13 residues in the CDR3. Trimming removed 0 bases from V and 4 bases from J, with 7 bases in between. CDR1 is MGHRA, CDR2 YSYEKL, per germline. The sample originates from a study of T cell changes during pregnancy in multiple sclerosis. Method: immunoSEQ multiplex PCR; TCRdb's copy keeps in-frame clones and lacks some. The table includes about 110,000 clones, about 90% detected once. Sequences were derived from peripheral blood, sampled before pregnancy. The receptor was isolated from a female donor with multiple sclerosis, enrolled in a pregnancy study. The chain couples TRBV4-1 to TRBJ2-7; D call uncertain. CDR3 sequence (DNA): TGCGCCAGCAGCCAAGATAATTCTTACGAGCAGTACTTC. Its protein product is CASSQDNSYEQYF.